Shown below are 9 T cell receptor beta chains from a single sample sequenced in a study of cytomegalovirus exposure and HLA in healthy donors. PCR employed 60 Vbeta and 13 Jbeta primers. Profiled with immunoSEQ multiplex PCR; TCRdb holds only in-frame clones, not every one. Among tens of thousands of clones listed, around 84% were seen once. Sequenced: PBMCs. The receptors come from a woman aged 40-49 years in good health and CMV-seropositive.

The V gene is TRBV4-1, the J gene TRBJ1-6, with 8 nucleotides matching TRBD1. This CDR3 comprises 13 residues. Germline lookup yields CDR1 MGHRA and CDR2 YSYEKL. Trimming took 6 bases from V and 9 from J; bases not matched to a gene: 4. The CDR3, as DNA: TGCGCCAGCAGTCAGACAGGGGTTTCACCCCTCCACTTT. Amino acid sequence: CASSQTGVSPLHF.

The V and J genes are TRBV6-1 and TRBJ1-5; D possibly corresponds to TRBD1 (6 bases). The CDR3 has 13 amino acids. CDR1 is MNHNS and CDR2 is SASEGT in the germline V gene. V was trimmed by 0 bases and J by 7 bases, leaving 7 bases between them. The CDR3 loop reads CASSEAQGQPQHF. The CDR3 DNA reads TGTGCCAGCAGTGAAGCTCAGGGGCAGCCCCAGCATTTT.

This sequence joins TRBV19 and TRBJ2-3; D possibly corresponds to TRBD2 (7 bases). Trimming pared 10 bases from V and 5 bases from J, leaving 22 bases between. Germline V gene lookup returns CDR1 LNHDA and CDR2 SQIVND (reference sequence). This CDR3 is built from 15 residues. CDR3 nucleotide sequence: TGTGCCACCCTTGTAAGGGGGGGGCGGGTAGATACGCAGTATTTT. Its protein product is CATLVRGGRVDTQYF.

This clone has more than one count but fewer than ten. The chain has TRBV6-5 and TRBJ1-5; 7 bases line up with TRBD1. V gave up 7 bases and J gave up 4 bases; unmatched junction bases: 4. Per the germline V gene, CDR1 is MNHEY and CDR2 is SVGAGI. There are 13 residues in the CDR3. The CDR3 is CASTGQVNQPQHF. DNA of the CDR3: TGTGCCAGCACTGGACAGGTTAATCAGCCCCAGCATTTT.

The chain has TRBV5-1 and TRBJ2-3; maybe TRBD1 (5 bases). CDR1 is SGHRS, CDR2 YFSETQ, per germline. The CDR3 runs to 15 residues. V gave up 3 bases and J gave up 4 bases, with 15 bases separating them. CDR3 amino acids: CASSSTQGSPDTQYF. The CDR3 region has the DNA TGCGCCAGCAGCTCCACGCAGGGATCCCCAGATACGCAGTATTTT.

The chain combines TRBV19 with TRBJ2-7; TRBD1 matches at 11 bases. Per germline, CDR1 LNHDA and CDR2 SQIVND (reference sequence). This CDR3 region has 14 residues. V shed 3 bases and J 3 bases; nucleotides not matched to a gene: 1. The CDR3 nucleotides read TGTGCCAGTAGTATGGGGACAGGGGGCTACGAGCAGTACTTC. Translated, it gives CASSMGTGGYEQYF.

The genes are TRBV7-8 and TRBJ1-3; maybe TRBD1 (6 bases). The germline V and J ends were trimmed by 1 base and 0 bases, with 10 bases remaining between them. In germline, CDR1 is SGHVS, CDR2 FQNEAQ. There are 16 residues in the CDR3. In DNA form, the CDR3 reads TGTGCCAGCAGCTTAGGAGGGGGTTTCTCTGGAAACACCATATATTTT. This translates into CASSLGGGFSGNTIYF.

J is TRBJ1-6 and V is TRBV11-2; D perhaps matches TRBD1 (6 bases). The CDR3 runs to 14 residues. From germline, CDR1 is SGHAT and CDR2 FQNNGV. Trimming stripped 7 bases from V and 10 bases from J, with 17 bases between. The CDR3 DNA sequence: TGTGCCAGCACCCAGGGGTGGGCAGACTCACCCCTCCACTTT. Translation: CASTQGWADSPLHF.

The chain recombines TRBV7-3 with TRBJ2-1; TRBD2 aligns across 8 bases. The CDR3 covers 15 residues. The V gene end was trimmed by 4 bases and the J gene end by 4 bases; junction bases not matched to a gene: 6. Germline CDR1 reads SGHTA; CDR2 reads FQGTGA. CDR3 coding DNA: TGTGCCAGCAGCTACCCGGGACTAGGGTACAATGAGCAGTTCTTC. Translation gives CASSYPGLGYNEQFF.